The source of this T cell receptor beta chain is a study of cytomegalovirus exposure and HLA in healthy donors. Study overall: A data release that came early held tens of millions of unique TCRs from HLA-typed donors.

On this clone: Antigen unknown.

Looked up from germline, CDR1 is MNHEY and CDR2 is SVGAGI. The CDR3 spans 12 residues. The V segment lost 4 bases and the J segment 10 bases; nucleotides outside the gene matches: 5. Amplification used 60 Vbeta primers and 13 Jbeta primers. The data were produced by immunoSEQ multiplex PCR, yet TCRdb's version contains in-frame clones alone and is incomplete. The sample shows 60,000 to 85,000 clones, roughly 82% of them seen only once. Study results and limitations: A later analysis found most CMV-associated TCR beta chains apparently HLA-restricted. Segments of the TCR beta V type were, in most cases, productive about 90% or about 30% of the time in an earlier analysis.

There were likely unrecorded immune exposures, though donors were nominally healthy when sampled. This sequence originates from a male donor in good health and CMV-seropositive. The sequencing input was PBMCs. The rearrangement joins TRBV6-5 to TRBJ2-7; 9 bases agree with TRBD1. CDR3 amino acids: CASSSGQGVQYF. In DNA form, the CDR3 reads TGTGCCAGCAGTTCGGGACAGGGAGTTCAGTACTTC.